This TCR beta chain was observed in a study of CD8 T cells in Susac syndrome. As for the study in general: Intravenous immunoglobulin alone or corticosteroids were being given to patients with Susac syndrome at blood draw, unless they were therapy-naive. Findings of the study overall: In total CD8+ repertoires, roughly 15 Susac-specific public clones were found, and CD8+ TEMRA repertoires had a few.

Points on this clonotype: Its specificity is unknown.

TEMRA cells were FACS-enriched, while CD8+ and CD4+ T cells were negatively isolated. It was with random hexamers that roughly 0.45 to 1 ug RNA was reverse transcribed. Via MiXCR, TCRdb re-called the immunoSEQ multiplex PCR reads, giving one row per CDR3 protein. The profile shows roughly 150,000 distinct CDR3 sequences, over 90% of them singletons. This TCR derives from a human donor with Susac syndrome. Sequencing input: CD8+ T cells from PBMCs.

CDR3 in amino acids: CASSLEGGQADEQYF. CDR3 in DNA: TGCGCCAGCAGCTTGGAGGGGGGGCAGGCGGACGAGCAGTACTTC. This chain uses TRBV5-1 with TRBJ2-7; TRBD2 might be the D (7 bases). In germline, CDR1 is SGHRS, CDR2 YFSETQ. Trimming took 0 bases from V and 5 from J, leaving 15 bases between them. This CDR3 is built from 15 residues.